These T cell receptor beta chains were read from a single sample in a study of blood T cell repertoires in COVID-19. This table comes from immunoSEQ multiplex PCR, and its TCRdb copy is limited to in-frame clones, with some not included. The sample comprises more than 85,000 clones, roughly 80% of which are singletons, and 15% rests with the top ten. The source material was peripheral blood. The receptors here all came from a woman of 80 years or more with acute or convalescent COVID-19. The CDR3 runs from the conserved cysteine through the conserved F or W. The order of the fields is J gene, V gene, D gene, clone size, CDR3 protein, CDR3 DNA. A D gene is named only where the DNA matches it firmly. Not all rows give a size; the values are once, few, many and, for expanded clones, a class.

TRBJ1-3 TRBV12-3/TRBV12-4 NA NA CASTGGSGNTIYF TGTGCATCGACCGGGGGGTCTGGAAACACCATATATTTT
TRBJ1-5 TRBV7-8 TRBD1 NA CASSLGQGDQPQHF TGTGCCAGCAGCTTAGGACAGGGGGATCAGCCCCAGCATTTT
TRBJ2-5 TRBV6-5 NA NA CASSTRETQYF TGTGCCAGCTCTACCCGAGAGACCCAGTACTTC
TRBJ2-3 TRBV5-1 TRBD2 once CASSFGRELGDTQYF TGCGCCAGCAGCTTCGGGCGGGAGTTGGGAGATACGCAGTATTTT
TRBJ2-5 TRBV5-3 NA NA CARSLPGLFQAETQYF TGTGCCAGAAGCTTGCCAGGACTTTTCCAGGCGGAGACCCAGTACTTC
TRBJ2-2 TRBV6-5 TRBD1 NA CASSYFIRGMTGELFF TGTGCCAGCAGTTACTTTATCAGGGGGATGACCGGGGAGCTGTTTTTT
TRBJ2-4 TRBV19 TRBD2 once CASQPGLAYWAKNIQYF TGTGCCAGCCAACCGGGACTAGCTTATTGGGCCAAAAACATTCAGTACTTC
TRBJ2-4 TRBV5-1 NA NA CASSLEPGVQNIQYF TGCGCCAGCAGCTTGGAGCCGGGAGTGCAAAACATTCAGTACTTC
TRBJ1-1 TRBV5-1 NA NA CASSLAVGSTTGIMNTEAFF TGCGCCAGCAGCTTGGCCGTCGGTTCCACCACAGGGATCATGAACACTGAAGCTTTCTTT
TRBJ2-5 TRBV25-1 NA once CASSLPPGKGLETQYF TGTGCCAGCAGTCTCCCGCCGGGGAAGGGTTTAGAGACCCAGTACTTC
TRBJ2-3 TRBV19 NA NA CASTPEGGRGDTQYF TGTGCCAGTACCCCGGAGGGCGGCCGGGGAGATACGCAGTATTTT
TRBJ2-1 TRBV11-3 NA NA CASSPSDNEQFF TGTGCCAGCAGCCCTAGCGACAATGAGCAGTTCTTC
TRBJ2-1 TRBV12-5 TRBD2 NA CASGLGTSYYNEQFF TGTGCTAGTGGTTTGGGGACTAGCTACTACAATGAGCAGTTCTTC
TRBJ1-1 TRBV5-1 NA NA CASSLKGDTEAFF TGCGCCAGCAGCTTGAAGGGGGACACTGAAGCTTTCTTT
TRBJ1-6 TRBV6-1 NA NA CASSEVRSGPLHF TGTGCCAGCAGTGAGGTACGGTCTGGACCCCTCCACTTT
TRBJ2-3 TRBV4-3 TRBD2 NA CASSQVTSGGTDTQYF TGCGCCAGCAGCCAAGTTACTAGCGGGGGCACAGATACGCAGTATTTT
TRBJ1-5 TRBV10-2 NA few CATWGGGSNQPQHF TGCGCCACCTGGGGGGGAGGTAGCAATCAGCCCCAGCATTTT
TRBJ2-6 TRBV24-1 TRBD1 NA CATSDSGRGSGANVLTF TGTGCCACCAGTGATTCGGGCAGGGGGTCTGGGGCCAACGTCCTGACTTTC
TRBJ2-1 TRBV24-1 NA NA CATSDGGYNEQFF TGTGCCACCAGTGATGGAGGGTACAATGAGCAGTTCTTC
TRBJ1-6 TRBV28 TRBD1 NA CASLQGARGSPLHF TGTGCCAGCCTACAGGGGGCGAGAGGTTCACCCCTCCACTTT
TRBJ2-1 TRBV29-1 TRBD2 NA CSVGSGENEQFF TGCAGCGTTGGTAGCGGGGAGAATGAGCAGTTCTTC
TRBJ1-1 TRBV6-2/TRBV6-3 NA NA CASSYSRRTEAFF TGTGCCAGCAGTTACTCGAGGAGGACTGAAGCTTTCTTT
TRBJ1-1 TRBV30 NA NA CAWSVSGDTEAFF TGTGCCTGGAGTGTATCAGGGGACACTGAAGCTTTCTTT
TRBJ2-3 TRBV7-7 NA NA CASSFNLNPGTDTQYF TGTGCCAGCAGCTTCAACCTTAATCCGGGAACAGATACGCAGTATTTT
TRBJ1-4 TRBV19 TRBD1 NA CASSNTGVREKLFF TGTGCCAGTAGTAACACAGGGGTAAGGGAAAAACTGTTTTTT
TRBJ2-5 TRBV7-2 TRBD1 NA CASSSGQGKTQYF TGTGCCAGCAGCTCGGGACAGGGGAAGACCCAGTACTTC